One sample yielded the 17 T cell receptor beta chains listed below, sequenced in a study of T cell changes during pregnancy in multiple sclerosis. Repertoires were generated with immunoSEQ multiplex PCR, while TCRdb's copy carries only in-frame clones and drops some. This table holds under 85,000 clones, about 89% found once. The sequences come from CD4+ T cells from peripheral blood mononuclear cells, collected in the second trimester of pregnancy. These receptors all stem from a female donor with multiple sclerosis, enrolled in a pregnancy study.

This chain joins TRBV11-2 and TRBJ1-4, with D hard to call. Germline V gene lookup returns CDR1 SGHAT and CDR2 FQNNGV. The V and J ends lost 4 bases and 8 bases respectively, with 8 bases between them. CDR3 length equals 12 residues. The CDR3 sequence is CASSSSMEKLFF. In nucleotides, the CDR3 is TGTGCCAGCAGCTCCAGTATGGAAAAACTGTTTTTT.

The chain links TRBV7-3 to TRBJ2-1; 7 positions agree with TRBD1. This CDR3 spans 14 amino acids. Germline V gene sequence: CDR1 SGHTA, CDR2 FQGTGA. The V and J ends lost 2 bases and 7 bases, in that order; junction bases with no gene match: 5. Written as DNA, the CDR3 is TGTGCCAGCAGCTTAGAGGGGGCGAGGAATGAGCAGTTCTTC. Translated, it gives CASSLEGARNEQFF.

The V gene is TRBV7-2, the J gene TRBJ1-1; D gene unclear. V gave up 0 bases and J gave up 7 bases, with 6 bases separating them. This CDR3 has 12 amino acids. Looked up from germline, CDR1 is SGHTA and CDR2 is FQGNSA. The CDR3 DNA reads TGTGCCAGCAGCTTAGCGAGGAGTGAAGCTTTCTTT. The encoded protein is CASSLARSEAFF.

The CDR3 protein is CASSLSYVGQGDEKLFF. The CDR3 bases are TGTGCCAGTAGTCTCTCCTACGTCGGACAGGGAGATGAAAAACTGTTTTTT. This chain uses TRBV19 with TRBJ1-4; the match to TRBD1 covers 8 bases. Germline V gives CDR1 LNHDA, CDR2 SQIVND (reference sequence). This CDR3 has 17 amino acids. V shed 5 bases and J 6 bases; nucleotides not matched to a gene: 14.

The V call is TRBV9, the J call TRBJ2-7; 8 bases align to TRBD2. CDR1 SGDLS and CDR2 YYNGEE come from the germline V gene. Unmatched junction bases numbered 5, after V lost 4 bases and J lost 2 bases. CDR3 size: 14 residues. The CDR3 spells CASSSAGAAYEQYF. The CDR3 DNA sequence: TGTGCCAGCAGCTCAGCGGGAGCCGCCTACGAGCAGTACTTC.

This chain uses TRBV28 with TRBJ1-2; the D gene is possibly TRBD1 (5 bases). This CDR3 spans 13 amino acids. The germline gives CDR1 MDHEN, CDR2 SYDVKM. V was clipped by 3 bases and J by 4 bases, with 9 bases between them. The CDR3 here is CASSFPGFYGYTF. CDR3 bases: TGTGCCAGCAGTTTTCCAGGGTTCTATGGCTACACCTTC.

The genes are TRBV4-3 and TRBJ1-1; no clear D gene. V gave up 1 base and J gave up 1 base, with 10 bases separating them. Per the germline V gene, CDR1 is LGHNA and CDR2 is YSLEER. The CDR3 is 15 residues long. As DNA, the CDR3 is TGCGCCAGCAGCCAAGCGGTTGGTCCGAACACTGAAGCTTTCTTT. This codes for CASSQAVGPNTEAFF.

This chain connects TRBV4-1 to TRBJ2-1; 8 nucleotides match TRBD1. Trimming cost V 3 bases and J 8 bases; bases outside gene matches: 12. The CDR3 extends over 16 amino acids. Germline CDR1 and CDR2: MGHRA and YSYEKL. CDR3 loop: CASSQEDRASVDEQFF. CDR3 in DNA: TGCGCCAGCAGCCAGGAGGACAGGGCTAGCGTCGATGAGCAGTTCTTC.

This chain links TRBV6-6 with TRBJ1-5; 7 bases line up with TRBD1. J was trimmed by 6 bases and V by 7 bases; bases with no gene match: 12. Germline CDR1 is MNHNY and CDR2 is SVGAGI (reference sequence). The CDR3 length is 15 residues. This CDR3 reads CASTTDRLGGQPQHF. CDR3 nucleotide sequence: TGTGCCAGCACCACGGACAGGTTAGGAGGTCAGCCCCAGCATTTT.

This sequence joins TRBV10-3 and TRBJ2-5; 9 bases match TRBD2. Germline V CDR1 and CDR2: ENHRY, SYGVKD. J was trimmed by 5 bases and V by 5 bases; bases with no gene match: 6. The CDR3 spans 14 residues. CDR3 protein: CAISTGTSTETQYF. The CDR3, as DNA: TGTGCCATCAGTACCGGGACTAGCACGGAGACCCAGTACTTC.

The chain employs TRBV29-1 and TRBJ1-1; a weak D match, TRBD1 (6 bases). V was trimmed by 6 bases and J by 0 bases, leaving 8 bases between them. CDR1 and CDR2 (germline): SQVTM, ANQGSEA. The CDR3 extends over 12 amino acids. The CDR3 sequence is CSVRTVNTEAFF. The CDR3 DNA reads TGCAGCGTAAGGACAGTGAACACTGAAGCTTTCTTT.

In its sample, this clone was seen once. The chain is built from TRBV28 and TRBJ1-1; 7 nucleotides match TRBD1. The V and J ends lost 5 bases and 4 bases, in that order; junction bases with no gene match: 10. The CDR3 runs 15 residues. Germline CDR1 MDHEN, CDR2 SYDVKM. For the CDR3, the DNA is TGTGCCAGCAGTGTTACAGGGGCTTACGGCACTGAAGCTTTCTTT. It is translated as CASSVTGAYGTEAFF.

The chain recombines TRBV5-1 with TRBJ2-7, with a weak D call TRBD1 (6 bases). Germline V CDR1 and CDR2: SGHRS, YFSETQ. The CDR3 is made up of 14 amino acids. V lost 1 base to trimming and J lost 2 bases, with 10 bases between them. The CDR3 sequence is CASSLTGSTYEQYF. CDR3 DNA sequence: TGCGCCAGCAGCTTGACAGGGTCTACCTACGAGCAGTACTTC.

V and J are TRBV2 and TRBJ2-7; tentatively, D is TRBD2 (5 bases). The CDR3 covers 16 residues. Trimming shortened V by 6 bases and J by 1 base, and 19 bases separated the two germline ends. CDR1 is SNHLY, CDR2 FYNNEI, per germline. This chain's CDR3 is CASRAALALGSYEQYF. DNA of the CDR3: TGTGCCAGCAGAGCCGCCCTAGCACTAGGTTCCTACGAGCAGTACTTC.

The chain recombines TRBV5-5 with TRBJ1-6; D unclear. The CDR3 length is 13 residues. Germline-derived CDR1 and CDR2 are SGHKS and YYEKEE (reference sequence). The V end was cut by 0 bases, the J end by 8 bases, with 6 bases between. The CDR3 sequence is CASSLEPDSPLHF. The CDR3 DNA follows: TGTGCCAGCAGCTTGGAGCCTGATTCACCCCTCCACTTT.

This sequence joins TRBV19 and TRBJ1-1; TRBD1 aligns across 7 bases. Trimming removed 10 bases from V and 0 bases from J; junction bases left unmatched: 5. CDR1 is LNHDA, CDR2 SQIVND, per germline (reference sequence). This CDR3 is built from 13 residues. This CDR3 reads CATRTGMNTEAFF. CDR3 coding DNA: TGTGCCACACGGACAGGAATGAACACTGAAGCTTTCTTT.

V usage is TRBV7-3 and J usage is TRBJ2-1; TRBD2 matches 10 bases. Trimming took 5 bases from V and 7 from J; bases not matched to a gene: 2. The CDR3 is made up of 13 amino acids. Germline CDR1 SGHTA, CDR2 FQGTGA. The CDR3 here is CASSMGLANEQFF. The CDR3 nucleotides read TGTGCCAGCAGCATGGGACTAGCGAATGAGCAGTTCTTC.